A selection of T cell receptor beta chains follows, all from one sample in a study of T-cell memory formation after mild COVID-19. MiXCR, applied by TCRdb to the 5' RACE reads, yields one record per CDR3 protein. Here the sample spans about 190,000 distinct CDR3 sequences, about 17% being singletons. Sequencing used PBMCs or a T cell subset sorted from them (not recorded which). All receptors derive from an adult woman who had mild COVID-19 (a few samples of this study predate the infection). Cell type and time point are not known. Both conserved end residues are trimmed from each CDR3.

v_call	j_call	cdr3_aa
TRBV20-1	TRBJ1-1	SASVGTANPQAF
TRBV4-1	TRBJ1-2	ASSPSLNRVYT
TRBV6-5	TRBJ2-3	ASSWTSPSTDTQY
TRBV27	TRBJ1-1	ASSLSGGWSMNTEAF
TRBV2	TRBJ2-3	ASFSGGVTDTQY
TRBV7-2	TRBJ1-1	ASSPGTVNTEAF
TRBV20-1	TRBJ2-7	SASLAGVSYEQY
TRBV20-1	TRBJ1-2	SAEKNRVNYGYT
TRBV6-2/TRBV6-3	TRBJ2-2	ASSYSTVGGLTGELF
TRBV2	TRBJ2-7	ASSESASGPSYEQY
TRBV5-1	TRBJ2-7	ASSYTGTGSYEQY
TRBV24-1	TRBJ2-5	ATSDPLAGGRETQY
TRBV6-5	TRBJ2-2	AIRGAPNTGELF
TRBV2	TRBJ2-7	ASRTETYEQY
TRBV6-5	TRBJ2-4	ASSYSRTLAKNIQY
TRBV7-2	TRBJ2-5	ASSLGLSQETQY
TRBV30	TRBJ1-2	AWSLMGNGIYYGYT
TRBV7-9	TRBJ2-1	ASSFGDWGEQF
TRBV6-4	TRBJ2-7	ASRGGGEQY
TRBV3-1	TRBJ2-7	ASSPVGYEQY
TRBV24-1	TRBJ2-1	ATSDLGDRKQF
TRBV7-2	TRBJ2-1	ASTMSWTGQF
TRBV5-5	TRBJ2-7	ASSLQGQTEIYEQY
TRBV12-3/TRBV12-4	TRBJ1-1	ASSQQTGGTEAF
TRBV6-5	TRBJ2-7	ASRTAGEMAEQY
TRBV20-1	TRBJ1-2	SARDRGYYGYT
TRBV7-9	TRBJ1-1	ASSSRGPSGAEAF
TRBV6-2/TRBV6-3	TRBJ2-2	ASKHPPGQGAGELF
TRBV18	TRBJ2-2	ASSHPDRPTGELF
TRBV6-6	TRBJ2-7	ASIPGRSLSYEQY
TRBV5-1	TRBJ1-4	ASRDRSNEKLF
TRBV25-1	TRBJ2-1	ASMKAGTTGPGEQF
TRBV20-1	TRBJ2-3	SARRLAGRTDTQY
TRBV11-3	TRBJ2-1	ASSLNWGNNEQF
TRBV7-9	TRBJ2-6	ASSLAGTSGANVLT
TRBV5-1	TRBJ2-5	ASSPLLRQETQY
TRBV20-1	TRBJ2-5	SARLGGTVGQETQY
TRBV10-1	TRBJ1-1	ASSEKGSF
TRBV10-2	TRBJ2-7	ASKPGQGAQEQY
TRBV11-2	TRBJ2-5	ASSLSSGKETQY